The entry below gives a single T cell receptor (beta chain) sequence along with its context. Its antigen is not known. The entry originates in a study of cytomegalovirus exposure and HLA in healthy donors. The data were produced by immunoSEQ multiplex PCR, yet TCRdb's version contains in-frame clones alone and is incomplete. The repertoire holds 220,000 or so clones, with roughly 84% as singletons. The germline gives CDR1 SGDLS, CDR2 YYNGEE. V lost 0 bases and J lost 2, with 14 bases in between. The CDR3 contains 16 residues. General study results and limits: According to a later analysis, TCR clusters from the first cohort tended to co-occur in the roughly 120 validation repertoires.

The source is a young woman in good health and CMV-seropositive. Specimen: PBMCs. The chain recombines TRBV9 with TRBJ2-5, with D perhaps TRBD1 (6 bases). CDR3 sequence (DNA): TGTGCCAGCAGCGTAGCGGCAGGACAGCTACAAGAGACCCAGTACTTC. Translating it yields CASSVAAGQLQETQYF.